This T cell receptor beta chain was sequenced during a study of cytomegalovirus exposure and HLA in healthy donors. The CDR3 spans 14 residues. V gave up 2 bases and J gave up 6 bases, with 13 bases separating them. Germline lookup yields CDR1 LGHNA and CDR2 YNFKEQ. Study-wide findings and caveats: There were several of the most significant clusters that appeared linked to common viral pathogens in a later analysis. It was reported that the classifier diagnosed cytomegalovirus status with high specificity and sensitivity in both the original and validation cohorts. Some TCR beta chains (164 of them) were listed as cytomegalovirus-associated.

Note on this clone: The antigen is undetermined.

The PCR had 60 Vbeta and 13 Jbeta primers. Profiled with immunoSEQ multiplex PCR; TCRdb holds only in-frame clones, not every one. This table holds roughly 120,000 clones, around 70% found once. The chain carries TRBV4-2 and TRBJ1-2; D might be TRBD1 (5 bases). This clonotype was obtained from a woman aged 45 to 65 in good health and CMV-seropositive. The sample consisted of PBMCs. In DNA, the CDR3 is TGTGCCAGCAGCCAAAGTGACAGTCTGGATGGCTACACCTTC. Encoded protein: CASSQSDSLDGYTF.